What follows are 22 T cell receptor beta chains derived from one specimen sequenced in a study of cytomegalovirus exposure and HLA in healthy donors. This PCR relied on a set of 60 Vbeta primers and 13 Jbeta primers. The assay was immunoSEQ multiplex PCR, and TCRdb's table has in-frame clones only and misses some. The sample gives 140,000 to 150,000 clones, around 79% of which show up once; approximately 4% is in the top ten. Sequencing was done on a sample of PBMCs. These receptors came from a male donor in good health and CMV-seronegative.

This clone was detected only once. This chain joins TRBV6-1 and TRBJ1-2; 9 bases agree with TRBD1. The CDR3 is 14 residues long. Germline CDR1 MNHNS, CDR2 SASEGT. The trim removed 7 bases at V and 8 bases at J, leaving 11 bases unmatched. The CDR3 here is CASIEDRGLYGYTF. CDR3 nucleotides: TGTGCCAGCATCGAGGACAGGGGTTTATACGGCTACACCTTC.

CDR3 nucleotide sequence: TGTGCCAGCTCACCTACCCAGATCAATGAGCAGTTCTTC. It codes for CASSPTQINEQFF. The V gene is TRBV18, the J gene TRBJ2-1; D remains ambiguous. The ends were cut back, 3 bases at V and 6 bases at J, with 9 bases in the middle. The germline V gene encodes CDR1 KGHSH and CDR2 LQKENI. This CDR3 region has 13 residues. The full variable domain, rest sourced from reference TRBV18 and TRBJ2-1, is NAGVMQNPRHLVRRRGQEARLRCSPMKGHSHVYWYRQLPEEGLKFMVYLQKENIIDESGMPKERFSAEFPKEGPSILRIQQVVRGDSAAYFCASSPTQINEQFFGPGTRLTVL.

This clone was seen a few times. The rearrangement uses TRBV27 and TRBJ1-1; a weak D match, TRBD1 (6 bases). This CDR3 has 17 amino acids. Germline lookup yields CDR1 MNHEY and CDR2 SMNVEV (reference sequence). V was trimmed by 1 base and J by 4 bases, leaving 19 bases between them. This CDR3 reads CASSLLPGGAHSTEAFF. The CDR3 nucleotides are TGTGCCAGCAGTTTATTGCCCGGGGGGGCCCACAGCACTGAAGCTTTCTTT.

The rearrangement uses TRBV4-1 and TRBJ2-1, with a weak D call TRBD2 (5 bases). V was cut by 0 bases and J by 7 bases, with 22 bases left in between. The CDR3 sequence is 18 residues long. CDR1 MGHRA and CDR2 YSYEKL come from the germline V gene. The CDR3, as DNA: TGCGCCAGCAGCCAAGAACGGGGTATTGGGGAAAGGAGGAATGAGCAGTTCTTC. This sequence encodes CASSQERGIGERRNEQFF.

The V and J genes are TRBV9 and TRBJ2-3, with 9 bases identical to TRBD2. The junction had 10 bases not matched to a gene; V was cut back by 4 bases and J by 4 bases. CDR3 length equals 16 residues. Germline CDR1 is SGDLS and CDR2 is YYNGEE. The DNA of the CDR3 is TGTGCCAGCAGCCTTGGGGCGGGGGGGCCGGCAGATACGCAGTATTTT. Amino acids: CASSLGAGGPADTQYF.

DNA of the CDR3: TGTGCCAGCAGTTTAGGGCCCAGGGCGAATTCACCCCTCCACTTT. It is translated as CASSLGPRANSPLHF. The chain recombines TRBV27 with TRBJ1-6, with TRBD1 as a possible D gene (5 bases). Germline V CDR1 and CDR2: MNHEY, SMNVEV (reference sequence). This CDR3 is built from 15 residues. V gave up 2 bases and J gave up 7 bases, with 12 bases separating them.

V is TRBV2 and J is TRBJ2-5, with 9 bases fitting TRBD1. J was trimmed by 2 bases and V by 3 bases; bases with no gene match: 4. The CDR3 is made up of 15 amino acids. Germline loops: CDR1 SNHLY, CDR2 FYNNEI. The CDR3 DNA follows: TGTGCCAGCAGTGATGCCGGGACAGGGCAAGAGACCCAGTACTTC. As protein: CASSDAGTGQETQYF.

This chain joins TRBV6-5 and TRBJ1-2; 7 bases fit TRBD1. J was trimmed by 7 bases and V by 0 bases; bases with no gene match: 5. CDR3 length: 14 residues. From germline, CDR1 is MNHEY and CDR2 SVGAGI. Here the CDR3 DNA reads TGTGCCAGCAGTTACTCGTACAGGGACAGTGGCTACACCTTC. This gives the protein CASSYSYRDSGYTF.

The rearrangement uses TRBV6-1 and TRBJ1-5; D is possibly TRBD1 (6 bases). Trimming shortened V by 7 bases and J by 0 bases, and 10 bases separated the two germline ends. The CDR3 is 14 residues long. Germline V CDR1 and CDR2: MNHNS, SASEGT. CDR3 residues: CASTTGTSNQPQHF. CDR3 DNA sequence: TGTGCCAGCACCACAGGGACTAGCAATCAGCCCCAGCATTTT.

In its sample, this clone was seen a few times. CDR3 residues: CASSWGQFDYEQYF. The CDR3 bases are TGCGCCAGCAGCTGGGGACAGTTCGACTACGAGCAGTACTTC. The V gene is TRBV10-2, the J gene TRBJ2-7, with 7 bases identical to TRBD1. V gave up 6 bases and J gave up 3 bases; unmatched junction bases: 8. The CDR3 has 14 residues. The germline V gene encodes CDR1 WSHSY and CDR2 SAAADI.

The chain links TRBV6-5 to TRBJ1-2, with 7 bases aligning to TRBD1. This CDR3 is built from 13 residues. V shed 6 bases, J shed 2 bases, and the junction held 3 bases outside the gene matches. Germline CDR1 and CDR2: MNHEY and SVGAGI. This CDR3 reads CASRDRSNYGYTF. The CDR3 DNA reads as TGTGCCAGCAGGGACAGGTCCAACTATGGCTACACCTTC.

This clone was detected a few times. The V call is TRBV7-6, the J call TRBJ2-1, with 8 bases lining up with TRBD2. Germline V gene sequence: CDR1 SGHVS, CDR2 FNYEAQ. The CDR3 loop spans 18 amino acids. J lost 2 bases, V lost 5 bases, and 14 bases had no gene match. The CDR3 sequence: CASSPGPLTSAAYNEQFF. CDR3 coding DNA: TGTGCCAGCAGCCCTGGACCCTTGACTAGCGCCGCCTACAATGAGCAGTTCTTC.

This clone was detected only once. The chain carries TRBV4-2 and TRBJ2-1; 11 bases are shared with TRBD2. V lost 0 bases to trimming and J lost 6 bases; unmatched junction nucleotides: 4. The CDR3 totals 16 residues. The germline gives CDR1 LGHNA, CDR2 YNFKEQ. CDR3 nucleotide sequence: TGTGCCAGCAGCCAAGATGGAACTAGCGGGGGCAATGAGCAGTTCTTC. It yields the protein CASSQDGTSGGNEQFF.

This clone was found once. V and J are TRBV19 and TRBJ2-7; perhaps TRBD2 as D (5 bases). The germline gives CDR1 LNHDA, CDR2 SQIVND (reference sequence). V lost 5 bases to trimming and J lost 2 bases, with 19 bases between them. The CDR3 totals 16 residues. CDR3 bases: TGTGCCAGTAGTTACTTAGGCGGGTTGGGCGCCTACGAGCAGTACTTC. Its protein is CASSYLGGLGAYEQYF. The entire variable domain, with the rest obtained from reference TRBV19 and TRBJ2-7, is as follows: DGGITQSPKYLFRKEGQNVTLSCEQNLNHDAMYWYRQDPGQGLRLIYYSQIVNDFQKGDIAEGYSVSREKKESFPLTVTSAQKNPTAFYLCASSYLGGLGAYEQYFGPGTRLTVT.

Turning to this clone: The junction departs from germline at one end; a sequencing error may be responsible. The chain combines TRBV9 with TRBJ2-5; 7 bases are shared with TRBD2. Germline V gene data show CDR1 as SGDLS and CDR2 as YYNGEE. CDR3 length equals 14 residues. The CDR3 nucleotides read TGTGCCAGCAGCTCCCGGACTAGTATGGAGACCCAGCACTTC. Protein: CASSSRTSMETQHF.

The CDR3 nucleotides are TGTGCCAGCTCACCAGAGACCCGGCCTAGGGGAACCTACAATGAGCAGTTCTTC. This translates into CASSPETRPRGTYNEQFF. The chain carries TRBV18 and TRBJ2-1; weak D call: TRBD1 (5 bases). Germline V lookup: CDR1 KGHSH, CDR2 LQKENI. V dropped 2 bases and J dropped 2 bases, with 19 bases sitting between them. This CDR3 is built from 18 residues.

The V gene is TRBV7-3, the J gene TRBJ2-3, with D tentatively TRBD2 (5 bases). This CDR3 comprises 14 residues. Germline CDR1 reads SGHTA; CDR2 reads FQGTGA. Trimming stripped 5 bases from V and 4 bases from J, with 13 bases between. Written as DNA, the CDR3 is TGTGCCAGCAGCCCGCCGGGGAAGGCAGATACGCAGTATTTT. This encodes CASSPPGKADTQYF. The whole variable domain, filled in from reference TRBV7-3 and TRBJ2-3, reads GAGVSQTPSNKVTEKGKYVELRCDPISGHTALYWYRQSLGQGPEFLIYFQGTGAADDSGLPNDRFFAVRPEGSVSTLKIQRTERGDSAVYLCASSPPGKADTQYFGPGTRLTVL.

This chain uses TRBV7-9 with TRBJ2-7; D perhaps matches TRBD1 (7 bases). Trimming cost V 3 bases and J 6 bases, with 15 bases left between them. CDR1 is SEHNR, CDR2 FQNEAQ, per germline (reference sequence). This CDR3 comprises 14 residues. The CDR3 sequence is CASSFQGGAFEQYF. In DNA form, the CDR3 reads TGTGCCAGCAGCTTCCAGGGGGGAGCATTCGAGCAGTACTTC.

The chain links TRBV2 to TRBJ2-3, with 9 bases that match TRBD2. Germline CDR1 is SNHLY and CDR2 is FYNNEI. The CDR3 is 15 amino acids. Trimming removed 6 bases from V and 6 bases from J; junction bases left unmatched: 10. This chain's CDR3 is CASSVFETSGDTQYF. In DNA, the CDR3 is TGTGCCAGCAGCGTTTTTGAGACTAGCGGTGATACGCAGTATTTT.

The chain carries TRBV6-5 and TRBJ1-3; TRBD1 is a possible D gene (5 bases). Deletions cut 2 bases from V and 5 bases from J, with 10 bases between. This CDR3 has 14 residues. Germline V CDR1 and CDR2: MNHEY, SVGAGI. The CDR3 DNA reads TGTGCCAGCAGTTACGGGGCAAATAGAAACACCATATATTTT. Translation: CASSYGANRNTIYF.

The rearrangement uses TRBV7-3 and TRBJ2-3, with 10 bases fitting TRBD2. CDR1 is SGHTA, CDR2 FQGTGA, per germline. The CDR3 contains 15 residues. V dropped 5 bases and J dropped 1; count of bases not matched to a gene: 3. Here the CDR3 reads CASSKLAGRTDTQYF. The CDR3 DNA follows: TGTGCCAGCAGCAAACTAGCGGGGCGCACAGATACGCAGTATTTT.

V gene TRBV7-3 combines with J gene TRBJ2-5, with TRBD2 as a possible D gene (5 bases). Germline V gives CDR1 SGHTA, CDR2 FQGTGA. With 7 bases removed from V and 7 bases from J, the gap between germline ends came to 19 bases. This CDR3 is 14 amino acids long. The CDR3 is CASTTLEPRGTQYF. CDR3 in DNA: TGTGCCAGCACCACCCTAGAGCCCCGGGGGACCCAGTACTTC.